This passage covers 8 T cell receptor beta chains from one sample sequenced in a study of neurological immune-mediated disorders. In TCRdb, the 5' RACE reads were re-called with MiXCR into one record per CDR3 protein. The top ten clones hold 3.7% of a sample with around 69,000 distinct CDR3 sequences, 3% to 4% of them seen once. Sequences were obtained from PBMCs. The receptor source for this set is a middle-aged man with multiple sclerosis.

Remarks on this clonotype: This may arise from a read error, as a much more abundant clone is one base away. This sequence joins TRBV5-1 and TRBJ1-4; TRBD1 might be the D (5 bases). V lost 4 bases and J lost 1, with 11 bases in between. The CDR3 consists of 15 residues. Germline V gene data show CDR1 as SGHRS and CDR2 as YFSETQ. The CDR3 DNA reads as TGCGCCAGCAGCCCCGGGGCAGAAACTAATGAAAAACTGTTTTTT. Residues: CASSPGAETNEKLFF.

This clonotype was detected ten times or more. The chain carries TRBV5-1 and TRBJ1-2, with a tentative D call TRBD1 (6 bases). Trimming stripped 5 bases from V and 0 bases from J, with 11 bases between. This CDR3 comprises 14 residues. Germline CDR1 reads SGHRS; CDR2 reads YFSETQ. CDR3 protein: CASSTGKANYGYTF. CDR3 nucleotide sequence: TGCGCCAGCAGTACAGGGAAAGCTAACTATGGCTACACCTTC.

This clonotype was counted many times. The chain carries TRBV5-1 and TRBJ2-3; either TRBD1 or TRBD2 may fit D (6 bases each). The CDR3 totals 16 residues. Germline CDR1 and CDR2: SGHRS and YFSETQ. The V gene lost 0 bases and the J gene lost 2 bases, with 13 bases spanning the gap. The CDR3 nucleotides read TGCGCCAGCAGCTTGGTCGGACGGGGGCCCACAGATACGCAGTATTTT. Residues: CASSLVGRGPTDTQYF. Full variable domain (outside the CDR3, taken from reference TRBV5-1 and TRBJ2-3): KAGVTQTPRYLIKTRGQQVTLSCSPISGHRSVSWYQQTPGQGLQFLFEYFSETQRNKGNFPGRFSGRQFSNSRSEMNVSTLELGDSALYLCASSLVGRGPTDTQYFGPGTRLTVL.

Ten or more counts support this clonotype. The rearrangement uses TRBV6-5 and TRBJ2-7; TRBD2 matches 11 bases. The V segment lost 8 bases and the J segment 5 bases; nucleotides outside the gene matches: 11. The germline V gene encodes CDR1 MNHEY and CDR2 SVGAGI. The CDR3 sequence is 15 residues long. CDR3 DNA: TGTGCCAGCGGGGGGCCTAGCGGGAGGTTCCACGAGCAGTACTTC. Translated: CASGGPSGRFHEQYF.

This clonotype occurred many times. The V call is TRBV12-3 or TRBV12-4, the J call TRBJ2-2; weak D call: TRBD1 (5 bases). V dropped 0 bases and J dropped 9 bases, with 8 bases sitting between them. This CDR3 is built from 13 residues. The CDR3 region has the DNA TGTGCCAGCAGTTTAGCCAAGGGGTGGGAGCTGTTTTTT. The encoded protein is CASSLAKGWELFF.

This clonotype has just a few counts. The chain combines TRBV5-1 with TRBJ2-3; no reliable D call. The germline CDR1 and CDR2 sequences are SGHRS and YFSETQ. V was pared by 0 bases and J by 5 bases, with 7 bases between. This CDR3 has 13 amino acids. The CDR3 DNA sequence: TGCGCCAGCAGCTTGGACCGGTTAGATACGCAGTATTTT. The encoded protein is CASSLDRLDTQYF.

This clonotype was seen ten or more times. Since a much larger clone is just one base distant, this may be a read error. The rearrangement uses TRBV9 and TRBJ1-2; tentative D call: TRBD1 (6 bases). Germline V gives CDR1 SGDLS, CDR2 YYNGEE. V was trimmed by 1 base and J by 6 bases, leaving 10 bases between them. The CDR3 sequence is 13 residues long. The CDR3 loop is CASSVTSGDGYTF. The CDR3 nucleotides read TGTGCCAGCAGCGTAACCTCAGGGGATGGCTACACCTTC.

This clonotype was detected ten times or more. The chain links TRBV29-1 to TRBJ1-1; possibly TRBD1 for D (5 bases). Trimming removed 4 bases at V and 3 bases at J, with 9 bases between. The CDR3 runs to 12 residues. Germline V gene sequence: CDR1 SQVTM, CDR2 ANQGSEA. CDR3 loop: CSVGDVDTEAFF. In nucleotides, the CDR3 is TGCAGCGTTGGGGACGTAGACACTGAAGCTTTCTTT.